This TCR beta chain was recovered during a study of blood T cell repertoires in COVID-19. At the level of the study: Sites across the United States, Italy and Spain contributed samples from acute and convalescent COVID-19. The analysed material was cDNA or gDNA that came from T cells, B-cell-depleted T cells, or PBMCs.

TCRdb's copy holds only in-frame clones and misses some; the assay was immunoSEQ multiplex PCR. The top ten clones hold around 9.1% of a sample with approximately 250,000 clones, about 80% of them seen once. This CDR3 comprises 20 residues. The sequence came from a human donor in a cohort sampled during active COVID-19. This chain links TRBV21-1 with TRBJ2-3; TRBD2 is the table's D call, not checked against the DNA. TRBV21-1 is designated a pseudogene. The sample consisted of peripheral blood. The CDR3 is CASSNRLTIATSGGTDTQYF. The CDR3 nucleotides read TGTGCCAGCAGCAACCGGCTTACAATTGCGACTAGCGGGGGAACAGATACGCAGTATTTT.